These 21 T cell receptor beta chains were sequenced from one sample in a study of cytomegalovirus exposure and HLA in healthy donors. Use of 60 Vbeta and 13 Jbeta primers characterized the PCR. The table came from immunoSEQ multiplex PCR; TCRdb's copy has only in-frame clones and leaves some out. The table has 150,000 to 180,000 clones, about four fifths seen once. The sample comprised PBMCs. These receptors all stem from a man aged 18 to 30 in good health and CMV-seronegative.

The rearrangement joins TRBV28 to TRBJ1-2; 7 bases align to TRBD1. After removal of 4 bases from V and 6 bases from J, the junction contained 17 bases not matched to a gene. This CDR3 region has 17 residues. Germline CDR1 and CDR2: MDHEN and SYDVKM. The CDR3 DNA follows: TGTGCCAGCAGTTCATGGACAGGTGCTGCCATCTCCCATGGCTACACCTTC. Translated, it gives CASSSWTGAAISHGYTF.

The CDR3: CASSYPGTGGAGEQYV. The CDR3 DNA reads as TGTGCCAGCAGTTACCCCGGGACAGGGGGAGCGGGCGAGCAGTACGTC. The V gene is TRBV6-5, the J gene TRBJ2-7; 11 nucleotides line up with TRBD1. Trimming at V came to 2 bases and at J to 6 bases, leaving 9 bases not matched to a gene. Germline V CDR1 and CDR2: MNHEY, SVGAGI. The CDR3 loop spans 16 amino acids.

The chain combines TRBV9 with TRBJ2-2; 9 bases match TRBD1. The CDR3 runs to 16 residues. The V and J ends lost 4 bases and 6 bases, in that order; junction bases with no gene match: 10. CDR1 SGDLS and CDR2 YYNGEE come from the germline V gene. CDR3 sequence (DNA): TGTGCCAGCAGCTTATCCGGGACAGGGATGGCCGGGGAGCTGTTTTTT. Translation: CASSLSGTGMAGELFF.

This chain uses TRBV5-5 with TRBJ1-2; D possibly corresponds to TRBD1 (5 bases). CDR1 SGHKS and CDR2 YYEKEE come from the germline V gene (reference sequence). The CDR3 is 17 residues long. Trimming cost V 0 bases and J 0 bases, with 15 bases left between them. The CDR3 protein is CASSLGMVGDSNYGYTF. The CDR3 region has the DNA TGTGCCAGCAGCTTGGGAATGGTGGGGGACTCTAACTATGGCTACACCTTC.

This chain links TRBV5-1 with TRBJ1-1; 8 bases line up with TRBD1. The germline CDR1 and CDR2 sequences are SGHRS and YFSETQ. The CDR3 covers 18 residues. Trimming cost V 4 bases and J 0 bases; bases outside gene matches: 14. CDR3 protein: CASSLGVGQEGLNTEAFF. In DNA, the CDR3 is TGCGCCAGCAGCCTTGGTGTGGGACAGGAAGGATTGAACACTGAAGCTTTCTTT.

V and J are TRBV6-1 and TRBJ1-5; 8 bases match TRBD1. Germline trimming cut 3 bases from V and 3 bases from J; bases unmatched to any gene: 4. Per the germline V gene, CDR1 is MNHNS and CDR2 is SASEGT. The CDR3 has 15 amino acids. The CDR3 protein is CASSDGQGFNQPQHF. The CDR3 DNA reads TGTGCCAGCAGTGACGGACAGGGTTTCAATCAGCCCCAGCATTTT.

This rearrangement joins TRBV2 to TRBJ1-6, with D perhaps TRBD1 (5 bases). The V gene's germline CDR1 is SNHLY and CDR2 FYNNEI. Trimming stripped 6 bases from V and 3 bases from J, with 15 bases between. CDR3 length equals 16 residues. The CDR3 bases are TGTGCCAGCAGCCTCGGACAAAGCTTCTATAATTCACCCCTCCACTTT. It yields the protein CASSLGQSFYNSPLHF.

CDR3 protein: CASSQDRGQGLPWSYEQYF. The CDR3 DNA sequence: TGCGCCAGCAGCCAAGATCGGGGACAGGGTCTACCATGGTCCTACGAGCAGTACTTC. The chain recombines TRBV4-3 with TRBJ2-7, with 9 bases that match TRBD1. Trimming took 0 bases from V and 1 from J; bases not matched to a gene: 13. Per the germline V gene, CDR1 is LGHNA and CDR2 is YSLEER. The CDR3 is 19 amino acids.

This clone was recorded only once. The chain links TRBV15 to TRBJ2-7, with 9 nucleotides matching TRBD1. With V trimmed by 0 bases and J by 8 bases, 8 bases remained unmatched. CDR3 size: 15 residues. Germline CDR1 reads LNHNV; CDR2 reads YYDKDF (reference sequence). In nucleotides, the CDR3 is TGTGCCACCAGCAGAGATCCGGGACAGGGTCAACAGCAGTACTTC. Its protein product is CATSRDPGQGQQQYF.

The genes are TRBV9 and TRBJ2-1; TRBD1 matches at 12 bases. V trimming: 3 bases; J trimming: 7 bases; junction bases outside the gene matches: 11. Germline V CDR1 and CDR2: SGDLS, YYNGEE. The CDR3 covers 17 residues. The CDR3: CASSAGGTGGFLNEQFF. CDR3 nucleotide sequence: TGTGCCAGCAGCGCTGGAGGGACAGGGGGCTTTTTGAATGAGCAGTTCTTC.

The chain links TRBV5-6 to TRBJ2-3; D is unclear. The CDR3 length is 15 residues. Trimming removed 0 bases from V and 1 base from J, with 9 bases in between. The V gene's germline CDR1 is SGHDT and CDR2 YYEEEE. Here the CDR3 DNA reads TGTGCCAGCAGCTTGGACACGTTACGCACAGATACGCAGTATTTT. This encodes CASSLDTLRTDTQYF.

A note on this clone: The same CDR3 arises from other DNA sequences in this sample as well. The chain is built from TRBV7-3 and TRBJ2-5, with a tentative D call TRBD2 (5 bases). CDR3 length: 13 amino acids. Germline loops: CDR1 SGHTA, CDR2 FQGTGA. Trimming removed 2 bases from V and 5 bases from J, with 9 bases in between. CDR3 loop: CASSLSGLETQYF. Written as DNA, the CDR3 is TGTGCCAGCAGCTTATCCGGACTGGAGACCCAGTACTTC. The full variable domain, with the rest looked up from reference TRBV7-3 and TRBJ2-5, is GAGVSQTPSNKVTEKGKYVELRCDPISGHTALYWYRQSLGQGPEFLIYFQGTGAADDSGLPNDRFFAVRPEGSVSTLKIQRTERGDSAVYLCASSLSGLETQYFGPGTRLLVL.

The chain recombines TRBV4-1 with TRBJ1-2, with 8 bases matching TRBD1. V trimming: 4 bases; J trimming: 4 bases; junction bases outside the gene matches: 8. Germline loops: CDR1 MGHRA, CDR2 YSYEKL. This CDR3 has 15 residues. In nucleotides, the CDR3 is TGCGCCAGCAGCCCCGGACAGGGCGGTAGCTATGGCTACACCTTC. It translates to CASSPGQGGSYGYTF.

The rearrangement links TRBV25-1 to TRBJ1-1; D remains ambiguous. The germline gives CDR1 MGHDK, CDR2 SYGVNS. This CDR3 region has 13 residues. Trimming stripped 5 bases from V and 4 bases from J, with 11 bases between. This chain's CDR3 is CASSTSGSTEAFF. The DNA for the CDR3 is TGTGCCAGCAGTACCTCGGGTTCCACTGAAGCTTTCTTT. Drawing the rest from reference TRBV25-1 and TRBJ1-1, the complete variable domain is EADIYQTPRYLVIGTGKKITLECSQTMGHDKMYWYQQDPGMELHLIHYSYGVNSTEKGDLSSESTVSRIRTEHFPLTLESARPSHTSQYLCASSTSGSTEAFFGQGTRLTVV.

The gene calls are TRBV5-1 and TRBJ1-1; 8 nucleotides align to TRBD1. V lost 4 bases, J lost 9 bases, and 5 bases stayed unmatched. Germline CDR1 is SGHRS and CDR2 is YFSETQ. This CDR3 is 12 amino acids long. The CDR3, as DNA: TGCGCCAGCAGCCTGGGGACAGGAAAAGCTTTCTTT. This encodes CASSLGTGKAFF.

The table lists this clone with a few counts. V gene TRBV10-1 combines with J gene TRBJ1-1, with D possibly being TRBD1 (6 bases). Germline V gives CDR1 WNHNN, CDR2 SYGVQD (reference sequence). V lost 4 bases and J 6 bases, leaving 15 bases between the germline ends. The CDR3 is 14 amino acids. The CDR3 nucleotides read TGCGCCAGCAGTGGGGACACCCTAGGCGCTGAAGCTTTCTTT. Amino acid sequence: CASSGDTLGAEAFF.

CDR3 DNA sequence: TGTGCCACCCTCTACAGGGGTACTGAAGCTTTCTTT. Residues: CATLYRGTEAFF. This chain connects TRBV6-5 to TRBJ1-1, with 7 bases identical to TRBD1. With V trimmed by 10 bases and J by 5 bases, 7 bases remained unmatched. This CDR3 contains 12 residues. CDR1 and CDR2 from the germline V gene are MNHEY and SVGAGI.

This sequence joins TRBV14 and TRBJ2-7; D unresolved. The CDR3 covers 13 residues. CDR1 SGHDN and CDR2 FVKESK come from the germline V gene. Trimming cost V 0 bases and J 4 bases, with 7 bases left between them. In DNA, the CDR3 is TGTGCCAGCAGCCAAGACTCGGGTTACGAGCAGTACTTC. Its protein is CASSQDSGYEQYF.

The V and J genes are TRBV6-5 and TRBJ2-5, with 10 bases identical to TRBD2. CDR3 size: 16 residues. The germline V gene has CDR1 MNHEY and CDR2 SVGAGI. V gave up 2 bases and J gave up 5 bases; unmatched junction bases: 8. The CDR3 DNA reads as TGTGCCAGCAGTTACGGGCCTAGCGGGGGTCGGGAGACCCAGTACTTC. This sequence encodes CASSYGPSGGRETQYF.

This chain links TRBV6-6 with TRBJ1-1; 10 bases align to TRBD1. The CDR3 length is 15 residues. The V gene's germline CDR1 is MNHNY and CDR2 SVGAGI (reference sequence). Trimming cost V 3 bases and J 5 bases; bases outside gene matches: 6. The CDR3 nucleotides are TGTGCCAGCAGTTATTTAGGACAGGGGGGTACTGAAGCTTTCTTT. It codes for CASSYLGQGGTEAFF.

CDR3 protein: CASSWKSGTGRETQYF. The CDR3 DNA follows: TGTGCCAGCAGCTGGAAATCGGGGACAGGGAGGGAGACCCAGTACTTC. This chain links TRBV5-6 with TRBJ2-5; 9 bases agree with TRBD1. CDR3 length: 16 residues. The germline CDR1 and CDR2 sequences are SGHDT and YYEEEE. Trimming at V came to 3 bases and at J to 5 bases, leaving 11 bases not matched to a gene.